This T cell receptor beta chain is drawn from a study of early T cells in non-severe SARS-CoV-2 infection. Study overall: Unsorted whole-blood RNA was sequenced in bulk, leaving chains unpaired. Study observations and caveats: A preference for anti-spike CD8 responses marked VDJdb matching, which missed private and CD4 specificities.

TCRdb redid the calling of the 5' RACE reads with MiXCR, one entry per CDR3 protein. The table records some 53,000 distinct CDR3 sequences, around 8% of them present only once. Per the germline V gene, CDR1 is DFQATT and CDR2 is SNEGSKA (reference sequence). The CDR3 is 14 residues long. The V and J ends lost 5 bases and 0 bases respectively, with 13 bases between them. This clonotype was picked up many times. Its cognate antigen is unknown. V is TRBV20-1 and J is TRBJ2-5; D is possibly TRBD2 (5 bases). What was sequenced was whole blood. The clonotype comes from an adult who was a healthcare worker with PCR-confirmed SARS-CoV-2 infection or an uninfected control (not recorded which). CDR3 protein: CSAPTLEYQETQYF. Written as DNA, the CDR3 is TGCAGTGCTCCCACACTAGAGTACCAAGAGACCCAGTACTTC.